This T cell receptor beta chain was identified during a study of tumor and adjacent non-tumor tissue in lung cancer. General study findings and limits: Patients with more diverse tumor TCRs had worse survival. Tumor repertoires had a smaller top 100 clone share than normal lung. Tumor tissue had significantly higher TCR diversity than normal lung.

The CDR3 extends over 12 amino acids. Germline CDR1 MNHNS, CDR2 SASEGT. A modified ARM-PCR protocol with three rounds of nested PCR amplified TCRbeta. Each CDR3 protein gets one entry after TCRdb re-called the multiplex PCR reads with MiXCR. Here the sample spans 120,000 or so distinct CDR3 sequences, approximately 71% being singletons. The template was RNA from unsorted bulk tissue. Newly diagnosed lung cancer patients had thoracic surgery in China, August–late 2014, without prior chemotherapy. Turning to this clonotype: Its antigen is still unknown. A much larger clonotype is one base distant, so this may be a read error.

The sequence was obtained from a man under 40 with non-small cell lung cancer. Input material: lung tumor tissue. The V call is TRBV6-1, the J call TRBJ2-5; D may be TRBD1 (5 bases). CDR3: CASRTDQGTQYF. The CDR3 DNA reads as TGTGCCAGCAGGACAGACCAAGGGACCCAGTACTTC.